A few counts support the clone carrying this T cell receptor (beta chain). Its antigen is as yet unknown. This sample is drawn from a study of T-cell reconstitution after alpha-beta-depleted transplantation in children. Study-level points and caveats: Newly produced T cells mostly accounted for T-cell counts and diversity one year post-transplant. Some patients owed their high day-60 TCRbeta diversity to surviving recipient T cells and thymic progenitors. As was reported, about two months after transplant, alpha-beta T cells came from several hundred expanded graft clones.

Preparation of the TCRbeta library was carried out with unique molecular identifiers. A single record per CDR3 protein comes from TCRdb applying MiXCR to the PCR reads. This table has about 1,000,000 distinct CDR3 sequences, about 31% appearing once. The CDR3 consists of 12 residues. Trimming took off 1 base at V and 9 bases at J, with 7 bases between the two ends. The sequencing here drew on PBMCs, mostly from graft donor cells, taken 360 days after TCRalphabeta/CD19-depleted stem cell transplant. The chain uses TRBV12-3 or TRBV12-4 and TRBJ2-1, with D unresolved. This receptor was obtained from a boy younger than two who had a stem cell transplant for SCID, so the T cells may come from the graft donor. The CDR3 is CASSLVGFEQFF. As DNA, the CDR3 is TGTGCCAGCAGTTTAGTGGGGTTTGAGCAGTTCTTC.